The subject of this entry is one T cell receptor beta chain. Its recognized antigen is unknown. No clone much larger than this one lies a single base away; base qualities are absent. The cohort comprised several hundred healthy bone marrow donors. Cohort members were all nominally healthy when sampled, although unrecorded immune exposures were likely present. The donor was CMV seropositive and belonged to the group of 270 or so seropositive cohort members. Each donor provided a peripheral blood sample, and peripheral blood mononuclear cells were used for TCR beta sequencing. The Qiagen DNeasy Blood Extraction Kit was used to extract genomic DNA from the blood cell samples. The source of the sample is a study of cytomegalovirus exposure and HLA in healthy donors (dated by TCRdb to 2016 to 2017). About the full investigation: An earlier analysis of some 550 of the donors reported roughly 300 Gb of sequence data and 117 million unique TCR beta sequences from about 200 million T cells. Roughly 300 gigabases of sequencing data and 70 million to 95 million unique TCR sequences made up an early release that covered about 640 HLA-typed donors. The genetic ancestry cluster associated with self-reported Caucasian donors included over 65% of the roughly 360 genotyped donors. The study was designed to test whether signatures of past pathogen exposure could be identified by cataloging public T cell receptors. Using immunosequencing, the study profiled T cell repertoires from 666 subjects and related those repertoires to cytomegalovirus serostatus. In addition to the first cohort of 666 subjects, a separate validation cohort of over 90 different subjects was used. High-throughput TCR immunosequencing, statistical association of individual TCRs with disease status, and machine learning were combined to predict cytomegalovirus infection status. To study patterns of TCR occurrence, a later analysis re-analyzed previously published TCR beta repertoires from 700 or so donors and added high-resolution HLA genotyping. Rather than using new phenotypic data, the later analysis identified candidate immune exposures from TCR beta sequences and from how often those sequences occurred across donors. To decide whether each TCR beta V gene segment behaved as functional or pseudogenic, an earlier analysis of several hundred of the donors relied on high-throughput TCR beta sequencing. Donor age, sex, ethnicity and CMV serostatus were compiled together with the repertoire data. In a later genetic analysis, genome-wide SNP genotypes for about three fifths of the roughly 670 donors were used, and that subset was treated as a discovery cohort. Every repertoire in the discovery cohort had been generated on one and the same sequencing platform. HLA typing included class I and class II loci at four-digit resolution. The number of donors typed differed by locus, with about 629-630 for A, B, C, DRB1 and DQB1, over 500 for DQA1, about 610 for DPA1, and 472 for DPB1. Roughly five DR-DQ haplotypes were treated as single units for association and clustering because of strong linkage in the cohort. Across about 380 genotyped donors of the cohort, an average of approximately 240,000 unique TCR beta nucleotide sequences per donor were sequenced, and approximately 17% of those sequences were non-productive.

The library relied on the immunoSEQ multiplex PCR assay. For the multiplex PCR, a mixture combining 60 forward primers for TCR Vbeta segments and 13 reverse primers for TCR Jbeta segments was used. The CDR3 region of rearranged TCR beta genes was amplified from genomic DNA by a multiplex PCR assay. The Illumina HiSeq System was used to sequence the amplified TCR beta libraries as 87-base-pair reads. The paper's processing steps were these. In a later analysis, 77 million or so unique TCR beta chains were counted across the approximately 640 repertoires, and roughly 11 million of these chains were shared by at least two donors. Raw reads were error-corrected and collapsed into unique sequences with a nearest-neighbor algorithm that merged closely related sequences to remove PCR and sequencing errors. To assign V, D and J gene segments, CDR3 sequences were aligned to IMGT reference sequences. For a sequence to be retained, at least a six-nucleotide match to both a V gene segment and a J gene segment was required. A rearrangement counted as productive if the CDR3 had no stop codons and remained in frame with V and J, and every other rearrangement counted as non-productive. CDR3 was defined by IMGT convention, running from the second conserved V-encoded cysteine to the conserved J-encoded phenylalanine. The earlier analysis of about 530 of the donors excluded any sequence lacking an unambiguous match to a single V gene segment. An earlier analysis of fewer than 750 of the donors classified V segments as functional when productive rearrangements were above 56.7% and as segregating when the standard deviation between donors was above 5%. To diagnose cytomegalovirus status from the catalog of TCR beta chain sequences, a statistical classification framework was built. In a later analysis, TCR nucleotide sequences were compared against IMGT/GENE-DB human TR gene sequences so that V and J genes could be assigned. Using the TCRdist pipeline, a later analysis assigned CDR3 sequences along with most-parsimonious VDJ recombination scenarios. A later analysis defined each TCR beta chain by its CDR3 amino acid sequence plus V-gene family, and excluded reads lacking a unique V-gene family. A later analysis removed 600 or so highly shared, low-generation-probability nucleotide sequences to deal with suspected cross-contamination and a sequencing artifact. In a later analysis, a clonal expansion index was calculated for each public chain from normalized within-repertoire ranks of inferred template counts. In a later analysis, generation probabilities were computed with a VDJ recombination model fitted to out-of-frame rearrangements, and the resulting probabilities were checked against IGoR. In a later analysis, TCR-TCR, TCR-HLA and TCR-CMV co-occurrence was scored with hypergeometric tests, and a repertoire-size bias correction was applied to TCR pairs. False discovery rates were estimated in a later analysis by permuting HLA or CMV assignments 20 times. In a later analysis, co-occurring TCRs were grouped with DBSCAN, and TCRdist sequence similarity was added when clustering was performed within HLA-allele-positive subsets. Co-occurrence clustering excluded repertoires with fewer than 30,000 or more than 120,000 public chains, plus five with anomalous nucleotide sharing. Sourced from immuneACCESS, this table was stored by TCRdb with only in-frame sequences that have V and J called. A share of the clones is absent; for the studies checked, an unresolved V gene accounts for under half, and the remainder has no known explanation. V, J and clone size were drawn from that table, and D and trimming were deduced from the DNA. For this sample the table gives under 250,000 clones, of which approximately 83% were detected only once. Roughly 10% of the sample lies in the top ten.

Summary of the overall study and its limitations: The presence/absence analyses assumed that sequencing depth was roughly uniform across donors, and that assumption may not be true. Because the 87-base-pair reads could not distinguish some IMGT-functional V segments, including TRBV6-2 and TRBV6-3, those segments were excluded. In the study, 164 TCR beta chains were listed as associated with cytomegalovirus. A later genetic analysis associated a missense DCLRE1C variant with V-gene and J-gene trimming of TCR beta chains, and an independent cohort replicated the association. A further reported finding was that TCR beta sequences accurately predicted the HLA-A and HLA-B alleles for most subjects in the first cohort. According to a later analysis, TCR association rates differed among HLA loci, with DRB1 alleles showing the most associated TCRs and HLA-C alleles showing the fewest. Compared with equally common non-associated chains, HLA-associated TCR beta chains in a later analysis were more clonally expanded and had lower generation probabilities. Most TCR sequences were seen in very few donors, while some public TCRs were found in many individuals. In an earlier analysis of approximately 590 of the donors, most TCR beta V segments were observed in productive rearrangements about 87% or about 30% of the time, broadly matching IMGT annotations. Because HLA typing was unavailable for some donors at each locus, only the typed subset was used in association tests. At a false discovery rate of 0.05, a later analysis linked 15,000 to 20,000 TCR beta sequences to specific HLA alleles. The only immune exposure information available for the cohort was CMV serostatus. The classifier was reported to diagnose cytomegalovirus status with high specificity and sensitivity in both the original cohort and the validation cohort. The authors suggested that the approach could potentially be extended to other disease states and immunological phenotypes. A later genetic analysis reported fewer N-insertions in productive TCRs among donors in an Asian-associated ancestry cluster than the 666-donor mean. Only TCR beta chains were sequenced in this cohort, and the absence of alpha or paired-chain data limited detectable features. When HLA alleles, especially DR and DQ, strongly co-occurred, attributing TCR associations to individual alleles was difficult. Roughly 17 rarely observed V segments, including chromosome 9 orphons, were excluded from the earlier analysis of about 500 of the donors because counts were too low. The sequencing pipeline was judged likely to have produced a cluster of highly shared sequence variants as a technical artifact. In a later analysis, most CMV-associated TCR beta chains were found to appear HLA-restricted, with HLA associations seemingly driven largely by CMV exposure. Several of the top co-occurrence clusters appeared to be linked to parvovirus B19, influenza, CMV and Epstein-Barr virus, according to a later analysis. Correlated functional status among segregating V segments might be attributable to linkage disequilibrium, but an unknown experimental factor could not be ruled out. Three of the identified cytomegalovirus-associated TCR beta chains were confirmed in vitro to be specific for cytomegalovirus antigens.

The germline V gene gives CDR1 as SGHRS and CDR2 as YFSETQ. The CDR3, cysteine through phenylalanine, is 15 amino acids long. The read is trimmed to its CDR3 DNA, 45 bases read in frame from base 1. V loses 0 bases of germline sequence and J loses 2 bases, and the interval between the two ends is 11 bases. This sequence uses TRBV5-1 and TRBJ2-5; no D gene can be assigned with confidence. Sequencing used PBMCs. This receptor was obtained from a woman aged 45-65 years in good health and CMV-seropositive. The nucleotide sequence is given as TGCGCCAGCAGCTTGGGTGCGACGGAGCAAGAGACCCAGTACTTC. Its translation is CASSLGATEQETQYF.